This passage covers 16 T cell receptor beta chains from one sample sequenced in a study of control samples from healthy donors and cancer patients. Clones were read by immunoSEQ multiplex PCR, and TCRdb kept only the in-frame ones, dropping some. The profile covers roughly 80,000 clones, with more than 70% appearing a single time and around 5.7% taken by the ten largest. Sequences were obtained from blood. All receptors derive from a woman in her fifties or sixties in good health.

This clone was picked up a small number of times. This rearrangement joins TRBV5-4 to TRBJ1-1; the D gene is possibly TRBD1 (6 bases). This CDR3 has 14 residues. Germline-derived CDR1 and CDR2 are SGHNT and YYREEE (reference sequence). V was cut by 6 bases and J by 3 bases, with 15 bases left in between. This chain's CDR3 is CASTFGRGDTEAFF. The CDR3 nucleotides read TGTGCCAGCACCTTCGGTAGGGGGGACACTGAAGCTTTCTTT. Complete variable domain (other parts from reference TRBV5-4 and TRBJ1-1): ETGVTQSPTHLIKTRGQQVTLRCSSQSGHNTVSWYQQALGQGPQFIFQYYREEENGRGNFPPRFSGLQFPNYSSELNVNALELDDSALYLCASTFGRGDTEAFFGQGTRLTVV.

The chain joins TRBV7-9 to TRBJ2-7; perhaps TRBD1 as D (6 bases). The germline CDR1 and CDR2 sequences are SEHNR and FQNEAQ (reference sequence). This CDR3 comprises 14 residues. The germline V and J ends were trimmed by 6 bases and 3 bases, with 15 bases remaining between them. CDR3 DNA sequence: TGTGCCAGCAGTGAGGGGGTATTCTTCTACGAGCAGTACTTC. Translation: CASSEGVFFYEQYF.

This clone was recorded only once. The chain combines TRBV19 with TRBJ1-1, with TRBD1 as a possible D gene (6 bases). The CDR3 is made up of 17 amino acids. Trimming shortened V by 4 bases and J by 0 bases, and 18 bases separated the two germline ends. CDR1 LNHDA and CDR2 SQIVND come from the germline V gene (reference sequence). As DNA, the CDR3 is TGTGCCAGTAGTACGACCAGGGGACGGAGTCTGAACACTGAAGCTTTCTTT. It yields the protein CASSTTRGRSLNTEAFF.

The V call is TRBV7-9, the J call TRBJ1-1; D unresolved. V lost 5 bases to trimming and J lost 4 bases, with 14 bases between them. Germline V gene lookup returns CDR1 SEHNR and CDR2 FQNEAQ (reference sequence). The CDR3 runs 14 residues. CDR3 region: CASSQSSLGTEAFF. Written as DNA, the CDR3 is TGTGCCAGCAGCCAAAGTTCGTTGGGCACTGAAGCTTTCTTT.

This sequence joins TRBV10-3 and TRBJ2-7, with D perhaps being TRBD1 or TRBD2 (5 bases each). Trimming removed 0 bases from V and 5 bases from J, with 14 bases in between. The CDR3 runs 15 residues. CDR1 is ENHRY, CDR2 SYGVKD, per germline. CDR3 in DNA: TGTGCCATCAGTGAGTCTTTAGGTGGGGGACACGAGCAGTACTTC. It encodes CAISESLGGGHEQYF.

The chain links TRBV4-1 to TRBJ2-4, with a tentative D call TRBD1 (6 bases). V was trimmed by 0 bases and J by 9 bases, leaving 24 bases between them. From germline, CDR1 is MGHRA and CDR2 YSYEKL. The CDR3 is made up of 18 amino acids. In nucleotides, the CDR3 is TGCGCCAGCAGCCAAGAGTGGTGGACAGAAAAAAACCGGGGCATTCAGTACTTC. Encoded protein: CASSQEWWTEKNRGIQYF.

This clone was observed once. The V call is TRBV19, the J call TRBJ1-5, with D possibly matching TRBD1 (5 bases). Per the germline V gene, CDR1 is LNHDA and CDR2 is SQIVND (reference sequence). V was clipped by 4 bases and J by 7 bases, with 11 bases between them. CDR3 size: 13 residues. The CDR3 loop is CASSRAGNQPQHF. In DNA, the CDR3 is TGTGCCAGTAGTAGGGCAGGGAACCAGCCCCAGCATTTT.

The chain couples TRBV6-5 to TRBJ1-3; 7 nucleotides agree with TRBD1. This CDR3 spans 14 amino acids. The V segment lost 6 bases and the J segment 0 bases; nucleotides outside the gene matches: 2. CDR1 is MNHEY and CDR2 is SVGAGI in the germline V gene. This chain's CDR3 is CASRRDSSGNTIYF. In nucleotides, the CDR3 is TGTGCCAGCAGGCGGGACAGCTCTGGAAACACCATATATTTT.

The CDR3 here is CASSFGLGYNEQFF. CDR3 nucleotides: TGCGCCAGCAGCTTCGGCTTGGGGTACAATGAGCAGTTCTTC. The chain recombines TRBV5-1 with TRBJ2-1; D uncertain. The germline V gene encodes CDR1 SGHRS and CDR2 YFSETQ. V lost 2 bases and J lost 4, with 10 bases in between. The CDR3 covers 14 residues. Filled out from reference TRBV5-1 and TRBJ2-1, the complete variable domain reads KAGVTQTPRYLIKTRGQQVTLSCSPISGHRSVSWYQQTPGQGLQFLFEYFSETQRNKGNFPGRFSGRQFSNSRSEMNVSTLELGDSALYLCASSFGLGYNEQFFGPGTRLTVL.

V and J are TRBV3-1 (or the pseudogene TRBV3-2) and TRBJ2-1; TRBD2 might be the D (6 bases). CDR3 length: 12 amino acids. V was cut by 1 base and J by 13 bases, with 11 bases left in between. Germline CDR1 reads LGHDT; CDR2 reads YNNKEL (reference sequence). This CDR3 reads CASSQAGLSQFF. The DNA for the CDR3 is TGTGCCAGCAGCCAAGCGGGACTCTCTCAGTTCTTC.

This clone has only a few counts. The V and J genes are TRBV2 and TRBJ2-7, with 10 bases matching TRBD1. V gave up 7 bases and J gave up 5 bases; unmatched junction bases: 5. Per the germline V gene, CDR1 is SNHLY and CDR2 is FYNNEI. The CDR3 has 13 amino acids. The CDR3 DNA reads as TGTGCCAGCAAGAGACAGGGGGCTAACGAGCAGTACTTC. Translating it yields CASKRQGANEQYF.

The CDR3 here is CASSRRQGSSRSYEQYF. The CDR3 bases are TGTGCCAGCAGCAGGAGACAGGGGTCCAGCCGCTCCTACGAGCAGTACTTC. The rearrangement uses TRBV5-4 and TRBJ2-7, with 8 positions matching TRBD1. CDR3 size: 17 residues. CDR1 is SGHNT and CDR2 is YYREEE in the germline V gene (reference sequence). V was pared by 4 bases and J by 0 bases, with 12 bases of the junction left unmatched. The full variable domain, rest sourced from reference TRBV5-4 and TRBJ2-7, is ETGVTQSPTHLIKTRGQQVTLRCSSQSGHNTVSWYQQALGQGPQFIFQYYREEENGRGNFPPRFSGLQFPNYSSELNVNALELDDSALYLCASSRRQGSSRSYEQYFGPGTRLTVT.

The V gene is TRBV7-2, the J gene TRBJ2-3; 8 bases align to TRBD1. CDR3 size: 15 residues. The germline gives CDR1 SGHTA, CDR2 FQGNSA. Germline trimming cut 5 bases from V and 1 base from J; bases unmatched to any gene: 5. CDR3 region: CASSPVDRGTDTQYF. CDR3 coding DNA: TGTGCCAGCAGCCCAGTGGACAGGGGCACAGATACGCAGTATTTT.

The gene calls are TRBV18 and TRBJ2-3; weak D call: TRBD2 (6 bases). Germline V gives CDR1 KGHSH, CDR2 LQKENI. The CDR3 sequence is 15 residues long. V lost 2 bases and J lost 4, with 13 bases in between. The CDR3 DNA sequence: TGTGCCAGCTCACCAATAGTCGGGGGTGCAGATACGCAGTATTTT. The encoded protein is CASSPIVGGADTQYF. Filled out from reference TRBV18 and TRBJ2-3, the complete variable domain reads NAGVMQNPRHLVRRRGQEARLRCSPMKGHSHVYWYRQLPEEGLKFMVYLQKENIIDESGMPKERFSAEFPKEGPSILRIQQVVRGDSAAYFCASSPIVGGADTQYFGPGTRLTVL.

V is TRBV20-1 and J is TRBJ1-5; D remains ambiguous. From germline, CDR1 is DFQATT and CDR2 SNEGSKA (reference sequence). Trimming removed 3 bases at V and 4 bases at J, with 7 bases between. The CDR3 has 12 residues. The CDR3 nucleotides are TGCAGTGCTAGTGGAGGGAATCAGCCCCAGCATTTT. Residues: CSASGGNQPQHF.

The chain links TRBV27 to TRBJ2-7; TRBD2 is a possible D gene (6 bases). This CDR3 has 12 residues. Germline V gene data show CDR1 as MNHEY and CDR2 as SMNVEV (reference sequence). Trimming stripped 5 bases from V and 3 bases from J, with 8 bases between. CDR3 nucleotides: TGTGCCAGCAGTCCCGGGGGCTACGAGCAGTACTTC. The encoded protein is CASSPGGYEQYF.